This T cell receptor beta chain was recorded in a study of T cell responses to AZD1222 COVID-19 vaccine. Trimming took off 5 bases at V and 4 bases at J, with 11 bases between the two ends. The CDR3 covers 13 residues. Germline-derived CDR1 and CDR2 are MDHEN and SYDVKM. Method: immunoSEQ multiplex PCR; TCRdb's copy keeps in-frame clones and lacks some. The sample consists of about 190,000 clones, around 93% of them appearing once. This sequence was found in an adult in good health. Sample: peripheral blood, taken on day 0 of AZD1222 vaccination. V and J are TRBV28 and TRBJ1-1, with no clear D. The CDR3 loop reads CASSPGTSTEAFF. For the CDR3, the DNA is TGTGCCAGCAGTCCGGGAACCAGCACTGAAGCTTTCTTT.